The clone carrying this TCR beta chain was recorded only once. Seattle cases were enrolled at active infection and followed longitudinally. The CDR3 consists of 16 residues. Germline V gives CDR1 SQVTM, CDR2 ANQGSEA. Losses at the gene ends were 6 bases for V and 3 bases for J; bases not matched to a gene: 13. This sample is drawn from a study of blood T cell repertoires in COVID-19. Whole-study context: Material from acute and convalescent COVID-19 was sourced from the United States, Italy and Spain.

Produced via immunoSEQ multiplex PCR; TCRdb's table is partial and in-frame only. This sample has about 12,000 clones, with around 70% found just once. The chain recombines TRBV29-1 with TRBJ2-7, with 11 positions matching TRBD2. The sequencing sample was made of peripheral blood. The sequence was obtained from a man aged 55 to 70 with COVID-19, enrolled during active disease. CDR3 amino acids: CSVDGLAGRQNYEQYF. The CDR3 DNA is TGCAGCGTAGACGGACTAGCGGGTCGACAAAACTACGAGCAGTACTTC.